The T cell receptor (beta chain) described here comes from a study of a mutant IDH1 vaccine in newly diagnosed glioma. About the research overall: With temozolomide cycles, or 4-6 weeks after radiotherapy alone, vaccination was started. There were roughly 62% males and roughly 40% females among treated patients, whose mean age was approximately 40 years. Week 35 brought visit V12, which was followed by visit V13 at week 47.

V was shortened by 3 bases and J by 4 bases, with 12 bases between the two germline ends. CDR3 size: 14 residues. Germline V gives CDR1 SNHLY, CDR2 FYNNEI. Generated by immunoSEQ multiplex PCR, the TCRdb table keeps only in-frame clones and is missing some. The top ten clones hold 5.3% of a sample with 56,000 or so clones, about 79% of them seen once. Stated time point: week 47, end of study. With topical imiquimod, each dose of the vaccine consisted of 300 ug of mutant IDH1 20-mer peptide. With regard to this clone: Its antigen is unknown.

V usage is TRBV2 and J usage is TRBJ2-5, with D perhaps being TRBD1 or TRBD2 (5 bases each). The sample in question was PBMCs, obtained from a glioma patient whose treatment included an IDH1 peptide vaccine. The sequence was obtained from a man aged 45 to 65 with glioma. The CDR3: CASSENGAGETQYF. In DNA, the CDR3 is TGTGCCAGCAGTGAGAACGGGGCGGGAGAGACCCAGTACTTC.